The sequence of this TCR beta chain was determined in a study of blood T cells in healthy people across ages. Germline V gives CDR1 MNHEY, CDR2 SMNVEV (reference sequence). There are 14 residues in the CDR3. Donors gave around 10 milliliters of peripheral blood apiece. A sample-barcoded 5' primer and a J-beta primer mix were used in a second PCR of roughly 7 to 12 cycles. Every cDNA molecule carried a tag from a template-switch adaptor bearing 12 random nucleotides. Using its own MiXCR run on the 5' RACE reads, TCRdb lists one record per CDR3 protein. The table records about 640,000 distinct CDR3 sequences, roughly 58% of them present only once.

This TCR came from a man in his fifties or sixties in good health. The chain employs TRBV27 and TRBJ2-7; D may be TRBD2 (5 bases). The tail of the sequence fits TRBJ2-5 better, so the J call may be wrong. The specimen was blood. In DNA, the CDR3 is TGTGCCAGCAGTTTAGGGCTAGCTAGGGCGACCCAGTACTTC. Residues: CASSLGLARATQYF.